The T cell receptor (beta chain) under discussion was sequenced for a study of cytomegalovirus exposure and HLA in healthy donors. Notes on the study in general: In a later analysis, TCR association rates varied by HLA locus: DRB1 most, HLA-C fewest.

60 Vbeta and 13 Jbeta primers were used in PCR. The protocol was immunoSEQ multiplex PCR, while the TCRdb copy is restricted to in-frame clones and leaves out a portion. Of roughly 140,000 clones detected, 70% to 90% appear once; the ten largest clones hold roughly 2.3%. Trimming stripped 6 bases from V and 5 bases from J, with 13 bases between. This CDR3 contains 13 residues. Germline CDR1 MDHEN, CDR2 SYDVKM. In regard to this clone: Its antigen is unknown.

Sequencing was performed on PBMCs. The chain is built from TRBV28 and TRBJ1-2; D unresolved. This receptor was obtained from a woman between 18 and 30 years old in good health and CMV-seronegative. The CDR3 region is CASRVAGGYGYTF. DNA of the CDR3: TGTGCCAGCAGGGTTGCAGGAGGGTATGGCTACACCTTC.